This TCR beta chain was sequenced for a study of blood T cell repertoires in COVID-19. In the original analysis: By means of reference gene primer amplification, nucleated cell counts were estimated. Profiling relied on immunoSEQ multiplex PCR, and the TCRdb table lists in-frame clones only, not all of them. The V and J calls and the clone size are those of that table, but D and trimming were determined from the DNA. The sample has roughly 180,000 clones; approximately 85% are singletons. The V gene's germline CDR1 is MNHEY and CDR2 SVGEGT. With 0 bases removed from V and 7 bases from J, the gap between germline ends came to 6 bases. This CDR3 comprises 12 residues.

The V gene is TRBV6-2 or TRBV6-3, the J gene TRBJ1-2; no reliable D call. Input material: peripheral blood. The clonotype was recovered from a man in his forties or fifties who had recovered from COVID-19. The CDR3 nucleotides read TGTGCCAGCAGTTACTCCCCTACTGGCTACACCTTC. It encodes CASSYSPTGYTF.